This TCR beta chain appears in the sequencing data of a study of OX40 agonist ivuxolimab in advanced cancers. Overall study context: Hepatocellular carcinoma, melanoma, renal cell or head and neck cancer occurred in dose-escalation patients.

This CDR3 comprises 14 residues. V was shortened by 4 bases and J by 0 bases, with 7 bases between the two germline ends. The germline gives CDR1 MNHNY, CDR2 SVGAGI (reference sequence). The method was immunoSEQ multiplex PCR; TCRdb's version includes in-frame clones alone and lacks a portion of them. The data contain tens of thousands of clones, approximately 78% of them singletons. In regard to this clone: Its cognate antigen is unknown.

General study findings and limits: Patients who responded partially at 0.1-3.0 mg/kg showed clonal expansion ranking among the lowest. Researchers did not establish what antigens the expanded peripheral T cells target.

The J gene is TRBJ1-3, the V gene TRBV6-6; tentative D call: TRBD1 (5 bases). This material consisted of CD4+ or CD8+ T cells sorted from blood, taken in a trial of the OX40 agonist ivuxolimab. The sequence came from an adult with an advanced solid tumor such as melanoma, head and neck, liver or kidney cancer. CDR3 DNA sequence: TGTGCCAGCAGTTGGGACGCCTCTGGAAACACCATATATTTT. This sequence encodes CASSWDASGNTIYF.